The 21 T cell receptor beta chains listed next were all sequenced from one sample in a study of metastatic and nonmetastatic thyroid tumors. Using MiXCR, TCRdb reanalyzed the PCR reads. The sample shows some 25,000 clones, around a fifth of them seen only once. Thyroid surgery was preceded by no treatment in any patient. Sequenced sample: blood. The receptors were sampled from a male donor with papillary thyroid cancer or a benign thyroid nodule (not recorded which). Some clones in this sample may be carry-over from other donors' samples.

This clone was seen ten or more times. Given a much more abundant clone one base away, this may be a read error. The CDR3 nucleotides read TGTGCCAGCAGCTTTTCACAGGGACCCTACGGGCAGTACTTC. Protein: CASSFSQGPYGQYF. The J gene is TRBJ2-7, the V gene TRBV11-2; D might be TRBD1 (6 bases). Germline V gene lookup returns CDR1 SGHAT and CDR2 FQNNGV. The CDR3 is made up of 14 amino acids.

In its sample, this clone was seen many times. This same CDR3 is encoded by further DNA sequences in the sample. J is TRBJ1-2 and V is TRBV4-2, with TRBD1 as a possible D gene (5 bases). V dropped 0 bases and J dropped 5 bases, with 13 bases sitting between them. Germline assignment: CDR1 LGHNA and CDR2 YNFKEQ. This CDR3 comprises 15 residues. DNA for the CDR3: TGTGCCAGCAGCCAAGATTTCCGGGGGAGTTATGGCTACACCTTC. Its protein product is CASSQDFRGSYGYTF.

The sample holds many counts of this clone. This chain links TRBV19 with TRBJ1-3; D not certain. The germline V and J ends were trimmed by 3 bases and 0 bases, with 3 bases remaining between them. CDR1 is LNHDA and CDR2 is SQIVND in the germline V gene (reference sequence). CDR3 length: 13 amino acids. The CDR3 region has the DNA TGTGCCAGTAGTATCCACTCTGGAAACACCATATATTTT. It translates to CASSIHSGNTIYF.

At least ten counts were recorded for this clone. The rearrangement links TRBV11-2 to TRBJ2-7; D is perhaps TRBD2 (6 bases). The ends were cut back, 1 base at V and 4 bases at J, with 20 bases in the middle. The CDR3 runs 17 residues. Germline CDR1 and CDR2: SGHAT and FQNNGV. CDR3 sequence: CASSLVGTEGWGYEQYF. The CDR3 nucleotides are TGTGCCAGCAGCTTAGTAGGGACGGAGGGATGGGGATACGAGCAGTACTTC.

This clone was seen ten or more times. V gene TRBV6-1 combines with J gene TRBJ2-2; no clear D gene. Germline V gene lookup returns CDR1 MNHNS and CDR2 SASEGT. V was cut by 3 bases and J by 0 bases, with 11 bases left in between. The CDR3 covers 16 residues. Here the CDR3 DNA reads TGTGCCAGCAGTGACTTCTTAACAGCGAACACCGGGGAGCTGTTTTTT. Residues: CASSDFLTANTGELFF.

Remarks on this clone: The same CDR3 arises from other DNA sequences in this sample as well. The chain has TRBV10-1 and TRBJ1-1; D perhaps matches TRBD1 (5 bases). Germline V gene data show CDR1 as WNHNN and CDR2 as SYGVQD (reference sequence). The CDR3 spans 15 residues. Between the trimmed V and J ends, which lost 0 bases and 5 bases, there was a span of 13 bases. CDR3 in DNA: TGCGCCAGCAGTGAGTCTTCCCCGGGGGTGACTGAAGCTTTCTTT. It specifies CASSESSPGVTEAFF.

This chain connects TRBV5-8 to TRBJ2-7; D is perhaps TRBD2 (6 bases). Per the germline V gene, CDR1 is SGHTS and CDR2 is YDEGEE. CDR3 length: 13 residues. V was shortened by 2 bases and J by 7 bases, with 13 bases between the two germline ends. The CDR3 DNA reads TGTGCCAGCAGCTTTCGGCAGGCGGGGGAGCAGTACTTC. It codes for CASSFRQAGEQYF. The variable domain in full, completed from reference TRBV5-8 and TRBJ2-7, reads EAGVTQSPTHLIKTRGQQATLRCSPISGHTSVYWYQQALGLGLQFLLWYDEGEERNRGNFPPRFSGRQFPNYSSELNVNALELEDSALYLCASSFRQAGEQYFGPGTRLTVT.

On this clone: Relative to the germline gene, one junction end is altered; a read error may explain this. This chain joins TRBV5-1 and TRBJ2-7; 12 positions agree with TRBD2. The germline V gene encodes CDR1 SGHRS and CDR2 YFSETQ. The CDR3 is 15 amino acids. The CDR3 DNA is TGCGACAGCAGCCCAGGTACTAGCGGGGGGTACGAGCAGTACTTC. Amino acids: CDSSPGTSGGYEQYF.

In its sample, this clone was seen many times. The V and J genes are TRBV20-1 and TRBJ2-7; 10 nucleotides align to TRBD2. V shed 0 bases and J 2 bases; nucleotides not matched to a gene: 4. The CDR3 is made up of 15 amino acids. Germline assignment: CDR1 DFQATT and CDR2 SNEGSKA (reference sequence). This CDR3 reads CSARDLLAGAYEQYF. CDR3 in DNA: TGCAGTGCTAGAGATCTTCTAGCGGGGGCCTACGAGCAGTACTTC.

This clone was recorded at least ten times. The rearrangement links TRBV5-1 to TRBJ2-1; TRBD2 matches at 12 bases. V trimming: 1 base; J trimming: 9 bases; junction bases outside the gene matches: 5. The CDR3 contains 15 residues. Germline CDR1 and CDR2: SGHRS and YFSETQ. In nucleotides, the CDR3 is TGCGCCAGCAGCTTGATGACTAGCGGGGGCTCTGAGCAGTTCTTC. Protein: CASSLMTSGGSEQFF.

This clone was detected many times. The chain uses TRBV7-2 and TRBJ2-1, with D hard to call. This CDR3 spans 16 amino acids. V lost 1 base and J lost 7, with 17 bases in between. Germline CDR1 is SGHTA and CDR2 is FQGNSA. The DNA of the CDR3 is TGTGCCAGCAGCTTAGGGCTGAGCGTAGACGGGAATGAGCAGTTCTTC. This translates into CASSLGLSVDGNEQFF.

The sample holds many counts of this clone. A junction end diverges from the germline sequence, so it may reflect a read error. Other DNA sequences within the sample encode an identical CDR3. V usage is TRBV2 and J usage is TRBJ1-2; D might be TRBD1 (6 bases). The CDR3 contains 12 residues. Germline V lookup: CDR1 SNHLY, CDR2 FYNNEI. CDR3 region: CASKGDAYGYTF. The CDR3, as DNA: TGCGCCAGCAAGGGGGACGCCTATGGCTACACCTTC.

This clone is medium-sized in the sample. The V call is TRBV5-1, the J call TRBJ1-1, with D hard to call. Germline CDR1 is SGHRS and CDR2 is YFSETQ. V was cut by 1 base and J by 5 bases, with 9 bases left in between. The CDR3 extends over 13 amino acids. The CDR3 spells CASSLTTGTEAFF. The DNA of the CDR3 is TGCGCCAGCAGCTTGACTACGGGGACTGAAGCTTTCTTT. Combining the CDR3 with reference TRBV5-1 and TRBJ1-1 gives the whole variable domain KAGVTQTPRYLIKTRGQQVTLSCSPISGHRSVSWYQQTPGQGLQFLFEYFSETQRNKGNFPGRFSGRQFSNSRSEMNVSTLELGDSALYLCASSLTTGTEAFFGQGTRLTVV.

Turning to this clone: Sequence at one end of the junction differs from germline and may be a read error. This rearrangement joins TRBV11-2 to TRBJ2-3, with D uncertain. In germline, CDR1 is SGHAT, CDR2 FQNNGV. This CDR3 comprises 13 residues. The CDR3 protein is CASSSQTPDSQYF. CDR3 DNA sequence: TGTGCCAGCAGCTCTCAGACCCCAGATTCGCAGTATTTT.

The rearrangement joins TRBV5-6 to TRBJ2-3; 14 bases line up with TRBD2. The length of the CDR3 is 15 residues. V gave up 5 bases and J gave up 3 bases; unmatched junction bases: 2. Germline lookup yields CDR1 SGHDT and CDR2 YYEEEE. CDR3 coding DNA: TGTGCCAGCAGTCGACTAGCGGGAGGGACAGATACGCAGTATTTT. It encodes CASSRLAGGTDTQYF.

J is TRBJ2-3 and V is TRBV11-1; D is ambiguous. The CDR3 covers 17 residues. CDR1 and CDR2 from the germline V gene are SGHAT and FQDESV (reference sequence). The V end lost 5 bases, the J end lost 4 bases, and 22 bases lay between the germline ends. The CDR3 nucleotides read TGTGCCAGCAGCCCTTATGAGAGGCCATACACCGCAGATACGCAGTATTTT. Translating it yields CASSPYERPYTADTQYF. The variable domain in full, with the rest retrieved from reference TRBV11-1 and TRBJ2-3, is EAEVAQSPRYKITEKSQAVAFWCDPISGHATLYWYRQILGQGPELLVQFQDESVVDDSQLPKDRFSAERLKGVDSTLKIQPAELGDSAMYLCASSPYERPYTADTQYFGPGTRLTVL.

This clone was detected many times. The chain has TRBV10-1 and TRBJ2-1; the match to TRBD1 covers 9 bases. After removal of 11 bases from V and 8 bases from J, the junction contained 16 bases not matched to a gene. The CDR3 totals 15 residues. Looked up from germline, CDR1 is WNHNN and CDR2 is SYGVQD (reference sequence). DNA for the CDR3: TGCGCCCGCAAAAGGACAGGGGAGGCCTTCCATGAGCAGTTCTTC. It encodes CARKRTGEAFHEQFF.

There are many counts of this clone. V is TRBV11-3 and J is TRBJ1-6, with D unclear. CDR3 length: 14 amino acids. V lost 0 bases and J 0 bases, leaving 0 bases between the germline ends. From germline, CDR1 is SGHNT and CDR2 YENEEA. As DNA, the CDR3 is TGTGCCAGCAGCTTAGACTCCTATAATTCACCCCTCCACTTT. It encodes CASSLDSYNSPLHF. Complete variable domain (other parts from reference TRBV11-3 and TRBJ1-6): EAGVVQSPRYKIIEKKQPVAFWCNPISGHNTLYWYLQNLGQGPELLIRYENEEAVDDSQLPKDRFSAERLKGVDSTLKIQPAELGDSAVYLCASSLDSYNSPLHFGNGTRLTVT.

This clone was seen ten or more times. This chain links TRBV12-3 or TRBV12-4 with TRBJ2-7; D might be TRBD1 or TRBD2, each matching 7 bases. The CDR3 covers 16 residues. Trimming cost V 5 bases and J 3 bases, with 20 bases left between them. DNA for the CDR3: TGTGCCAGCAGTAAGCAGGGGGGGGCAGCAATCTACGAGCAGTACTTC. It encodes CASSKQGGAAIYEQYF.

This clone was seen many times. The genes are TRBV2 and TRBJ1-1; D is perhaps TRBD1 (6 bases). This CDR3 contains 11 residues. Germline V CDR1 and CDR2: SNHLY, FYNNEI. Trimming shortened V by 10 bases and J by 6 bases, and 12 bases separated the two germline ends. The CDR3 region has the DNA TGTGCCACTTTGGGGGGCTCTGAAGCTTTCTTT. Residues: CATLGGSEAFF.

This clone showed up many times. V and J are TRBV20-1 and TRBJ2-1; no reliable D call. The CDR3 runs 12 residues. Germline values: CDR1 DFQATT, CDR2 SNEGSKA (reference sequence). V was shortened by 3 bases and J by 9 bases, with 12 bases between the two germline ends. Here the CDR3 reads CSARYRFGEQFF. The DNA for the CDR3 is TGCAGTGCTAGGTATCGCTTTGGTGAGCAGTTCTTC.